The 31 T cell receptor beta chains in this list originate from one sample, sequenced in a study of radiation and T cells in renal cell carcinoma. Time point indicated: blood 2 weeks post-SBRT. Treatment: 15 Gy SBRT to primary tumor, nephrectomy 4 weeks later. Measured with immunoSEQ multiplex PCR; TCRdb has only the in-frame clones, and not every one. The table lists 120,000 or so clones, around 82% of them singletons. The source was blood, collected from a patient whose treatment included radiotherapy and nephrectomy. Receptors were obtained from a man in his fifties or sixties with renal cell carcinoma.

In its sample, this clone was seen once. This chain uses TRBV29-1 with TRBJ1-4; D possibly corresponds to TRBD1 (6 bases). The CDR3 sequence is 17 residues long. In germline, CDR1 is SQVTM, CDR2 ANQGSEA. Trimming removed 7 bases at V and 2 bases at J, with 23 bases between. The CDR3 loop is CSGGGSTPSLTNEKLFF. CDR3 coding DNA: TGCAGCGGGGGGGGCTCCACCCCTAGTCTGACTAATGAAAAACTGTTTTTT.

This chain connects TRBV18 to TRBJ2-7; no clear D gene. In germline, CDR1 is KGHSH, CDR2 LQKENI. Trimming stripped 7 bases from V and 0 bases from J, with 10 bases between. This CDR3 comprises 13 residues. The CDR3 loop is CASFRTSSYEQYF. The DNA for the CDR3 is TGTGCCAGCTTTAGAACTTCCTCCTACGAGCAGTACTTC.

The chain joins TRBV7-8 to TRBJ1-5, with TRBD1 as a possible D gene (6 bases). V gave up 4 bases and J gave up 4 bases, with 11 bases separating them. The CDR3 covers 14 residues. In germline, CDR1 is SGHVS, CDR2 FQNEAQ. DNA of the CDR3: TGTGCCAGCAGCTGGGGGGGCCGAAATCAGCCCCAGCATTTT. It codes for CASSWGGRNQPQHF.

J is TRBJ1-1 and V is TRBV9; no definite D call. Between the trimmed V and J ends, which lost 0 bases and 3 bases, there was a span of 9 bases. The germline V gene has CDR1 SGDLS and CDR2 YYNGEE. This CDR3 contains 14 residues. The CDR3 sequence is CASSVGVPDTEAFF. The CDR3 DNA sequence: TGTGCCAGCAGCGTAGGGGTCCCTGACACTGAAGCTTTCTTT.

This clone was observed a few times. The rearrangement links TRBV5-1 to TRBJ1-1; maybe TRBD1 (5 bases). Germline V CDR1 and CDR2: SGHRS, YFSETQ. The CDR3 has 13 amino acids. V was pared by 2 bases and J by 7 bases, with 12 bases between. CDR3 bases: TGCGCCAGCAGCTTCCAGGGATACGGTGAAGCTTTCTTT. Amino acids: CASSFQGYGEAFF.

V gene TRBV4-1 combines with J gene TRBJ2-3; TRBD1 matches 9 bases. The CDR3 contains 21 residues. CDR1 and CDR2 from the germline V gene are MGHRA and YSYEKL. The V segment lost 1 base and the J segment 6 bases; nucleotides outside the gene matches: 23. The DNA of the CDR3 is TGCGCCAGCAGCCAAGTGGGACAGGGCTCGCGGAAGCTAGACCCTGCCGATACGCAGTATTTT. It encodes CASSQVGQGSRKLDPADTQYF.

J is TRBJ1-2 and V is TRBV30; no reliable D call. Looked up from germline, CDR1 is GTSNPN and CDR2 is SVGIG (reference sequence). CDR3 length equals 12 residues. V dropped 0 bases and J dropped 8 bases, with 10 bases sitting between them. CDR3: CAWSVPEMGYTF. In DNA form, the CDR3 reads TGTGCCTGGAGTGTACCCGAAATGGGCTACACCTTC.

The chain employs TRBV18 and TRBJ1-1; D gene uncertain. Germline CDR1 and CDR2: KGHSH and LQKENI. The CDR3 has 15 residues. V lost 3 bases to trimming and J lost 1 base, with 12 bases between them. CDR3 protein: CASSPRVGSNTEAFF. For the CDR3, the DNA is TGTGCCAGCTCACCTAGAGTCGGATCGAACACTGAAGCTTTCTTT. The whole variable domain, remainder taken from reference TRBV18 and TRBJ1-1, is NAGVMQNPRHLVRRRGQEARLRCSPMKGHSHVYWYRQLPEEGLKFMVYLQKENIIDESGMPKERFSAEFPKEGPSILRIQQVVRGDSAAYFCASSPRVGSNTEAFFGQGTRLTVV.

V usage is TRBV7-8 and J usage is TRBJ1-5, with D uncertain. Germline CDR1 is SGHVS and CDR2 is FQNEAQ. The CDR3 runs to 15 residues. V was shortened by 5 bases and J by 6 bases, with 17 bases between the two germline ends. CDR3 residues: CASSPKEVLFQPQHF. The CDR3 nucleotides are TGTGCCAGCAGCCCGAAAGAAGTATTATTTCAGCCCCAGCATTTT.

The chain combines TRBV30 with TRBJ1-1; D is unclear. Germline-derived CDR1 and CDR2 are GTSNPN and SVGIG (reference sequence). V was clipped by 1 base and J by 5 bases, with 17 bases between them. CDR3 length: 15 amino acids. The CDR3 region is CAWSAKRGLETEAFF. For the CDR3, the DNA is TGTGCCTGGAGTGCCAAACGAGGGCTTGAGACTGAAGCTTTCTTT.

The gene calls are TRBV4-2 and TRBJ1-2; D is unresolved. V was shortened by 1 base and J by 6 bases, with 12 bases between the two germline ends. This CDR3 contains 14 residues. In germline, CDR1 is LGHNA, CDR2 YNFKEQ. This CDR3 reads CASSQVSGSDGYTF. The CDR3 DNA is TGTGCCAGCAGCCAAGTGTCAGGCAGCGATGGCTACACCTTC.

The rearrangement uses TRBV7-9 and TRBJ1-1; D gene ambiguous. The ends were cut back, 7 bases at V and 3 bases at J, with 12 bases in the middle. This CDR3 has 13 amino acids. In germline, CDR1 is SEHNR, CDR2 FQNEAQ (reference sequence). DNA for the CDR3: TGTGCCAGCACCCCAGAGACGTACACTGAAGCTTTCTTT. It is translated as CASTPETYTEAFF. Full variable domain (rest looked up from reference TRBV7-9 and TRBJ1-1): DTGVSQNPRHKITKRGQNVTFRCDPISEHNRLYWYRQTLGQGPEFLTYFQNEAQLEKSRLLSDRFSAERPKGSFSTLEIQRTEQGDSAMYLCASTPETYTEAFFGQGTRLTVV.

J is TRBJ2-1 and V is TRBV7-9, with TRBD1 identical over 7 bases. V was pared by 4 bases and J by 8 bases, with 8 bases of the junction left unmatched. In germline, CDR1 is SEHNR, CDR2 FQNEAQ (reference sequence). The CDR3 is 14 residues long. The CDR3 DNA is TGTGCCAGCAGCTATGCAGGGGGTACGTATGAGCAGTTCTTC. Its protein product is CASSYAGGTYEQFF.

The chain has TRBV5-1 and TRBJ1-4; tentative D call: TRBD1 (5 bases). Germline loops: CDR1 SGHRS, CDR2 YFSETQ. The CDR3 loop spans 13 amino acids. The V end was cut by 4 bases, the J end by 4 bases, with 8 bases between. The CDR3 bases are TGCGCCAGCAGCCGTGGACATAATGAAAAACTGTTTTTT. It codes for CASSRGHNEKLFF.

The V call is TRBV28, the J call TRBJ2-7; D may be TRBD1 (6 bases). Germline V gene lookup returns CDR1 MDHEN and CDR2 SYDVKM. This CDR3 has 15 residues. V gave up 6 bases and J gave up 3 bases, with 18 bases separating them. The CDR3 DNA is TGTGCCAGCAGGGGGACGGGACACGACCTCTACGAGCAGTACTTC. Amino acid sequence: CASRGTGHDLYEQYF.

In regard to this clone: A read error may account for a junction end that differs from germline. V usage is TRBV10-3 and J usage is TRBJ2-1, with D possibly being TRBD1 or TRBD2 (5 bases each). This CDR3 contains 15 residues. Germline lookup yields CDR1 ENHRY and CDR2 SYGVKD. CDR3 bases: TGTGCCATCTCCAGGGACGTCTCCTCCTCCAATGAGCAGTTCTTC. This encodes CAISRDVSSSNEQFF.

On this clone: This same CDR3 is encoded by further DNA sequences in the sample. V gene TRBV5-4 combines with J gene TRBJ1-5, with D unclear. Trimming pared 0 bases from V and 2 bases from J, leaving 9 bases between. Per germline, CDR1 SGHNT and CDR2 YYREEE (reference sequence). The CDR3 extends over 15 amino acids. DNA of the CDR3: TGTGCCAGCAGCTTGGGCGGCGACGGCAATCAGCCCCAGCATTTT. Translated, it gives CASSLGGDGNQPQHF.

V usage is TRBV29-1 and J usage is TRBJ2-3; 8 bases fit TRBD2. The CDR3 is 15 amino acids. V lost 7 bases and J lost 3; bases outside the gene matches: 12. CDR1 and CDR2 (germline): SQVTM, ANQGSEA. The CDR3 DNA sequence: TGCAGCGCGAACGGGGGGGCTCGGGTTACAGATACGCAGTATTTT. Its translation is CSANGGARVTDTQYF.

This clone was counted a few times. The conserved phenylalanine or tryptophan is not found at the CDR3 terminus, so this likely reflects a read error. It is unclear where the CDR3 begins or ends on the DNA, so no DNA is shown, and the CDR3 is as TCRdb lists it. This chain uses TRBV11-3 with TRBJ1-5; no check of the table's D call, TRBD1, against the DNA was made. The CDR3 adds up to 15 amino acids, both ends counted. CDR1 and CDR2 (germline): SGHNT, YENEEA. CDR3 sequence reads: CASSLGDGGEGAYDP.

The chain employs TRBV5-1 and TRBJ2-2; D possibly corresponds to TRBD1 (6 bases). The CDR3 is 15 residues long. V was cut by 4 bases and J by 1 base, with 11 bases left in between. Looked up from germline, CDR1 is SGHRS and CDR2 is YFSETQ. CDR3 in amino acids: CASSPDRLNTGELFF. DNA for the CDR3: TGCGCCAGCAGCCCCGACAGGTTGAACACCGGGGAGCTGTTTTTT.

In its sample, this clone was seen a few times. This chain uses TRBV2 with TRBJ2-3; weak D call: TRBD2 (6 bases). Trimming took off 7 bases at V and 7 bases at J, with 12 bases between the two ends. CDR1 is SNHLY, CDR2 FYNNEI, per germline. The CDR3 loop spans 12 amino acids. The CDR3 DNA sequence: TGTGCCAGCAAAGGGGACTCCAATACGCAGTATTTT. It is translated as CASKGDSNTQYF.

This chain uses TRBV7-9 with TRBJ1-2; a weak D match, TRBD1 (5 bases). Germline CDR1 reads SEHNR; CDR2 reads FQNEAQ (reference sequence). The CDR3 has 14 residues. Deletions cut 1 base from V and 2 bases from J, with 8 bases between. DNA for the CDR3: TGTGCCAGCAGCTTAGGCAGGGAGAACTATGGCTACACCTTC. It translates to CASSLGRENYGYTF.

V is TRBV5-1 and J is TRBJ2-1, with 7 bases aligning to TRBD2. After removal of 0 bases from V and 2 bases from J, the junction contained 5 bases not matched to a gene. Germline V CDR1 and CDR2: SGHRS, YFSETQ. The CDR3 consists of 16 residues. The CDR3 DNA is TGCGCCAGCAGCTTGGTCGGGGGGACCGCCTACAATGAGCAGTTCTTC. This gives the protein CASSLVGGTAYNEQFF.

For the CDR3, the DNA is TGCGCCGGAAACCAGTGGACTAGCGGTTACGAGCAGTACTTC. Translated: CAGNQWTSGYEQYF. V gene TRBV4-3 combines with J gene TRBJ2-7; 10 positions match TRBD2. The CDR3 is 14 residues long. CDR1 is LGHNA and CDR2 is YSLEER in the germline V gene. V dropped 11 bases and J dropped 4; count of bases not matched to a gene: 11.

This chain joins TRBV5-4 and TRBJ2-3; 7 bases map to TRBD2. CDR1 is SGHNT, CDR2 YYREEE, per germline (reference sequence). V lost 0 bases to trimming and J lost 2 bases; unmatched junction nucleotides: 6. The length of the CDR3 is 16 residues. CDR3 sequence (DNA): TGTGCCAGCAGCTTGGGAGCTAGCGGAAACACAGATACGCAGTATTTT. Protein: CASSLGASGNTDTQYF.

Only one count was recorded for this clone. The rearrangement links TRBV5-1 to TRBJ2-4; D is uncertain. The CDR3 spans 14 residues. Deletions cut 0 bases from V and 0 bases from J, with 4 bases between. Germline CDR1 is SGHRS and CDR2 is YFSETQ. CDR3: CASSLGRAKNIQYF. CDR3 in DNA: TGCGCCAGCAGCTTGGGTAGAGCCAAAAACATTCAGTACTTC.

The V call is TRBV6-4, the J call TRBJ2-3; 10 bases match TRBD2. Trimming took 2 bases from V and 4 from J; bases not matched to a gene: 3. The CDR3 covers 15 residues. CDR1 is MRHNA and CDR2 is SNTAGT in the germline V gene. CDR3 protein: CASSDQRGGADTQYF. The CDR3 DNA is TGTGCCAGCAGTGACCAGCGGGGGGGCGCAGATACGCAGTATTTT.

V usage is TRBV18 and J usage is TRBJ2-2; D is undetermined. This CDR3 contains 15 residues. CDR1 is KGHSH and CDR2 is LQKENI in the germline V gene. V was cut by 2 bases and J by 4 bases, with 11 bases left in between. CDR3 in amino acids: CASSPVNGFTGELFF. In DNA form, the CDR3 reads TGTGCCAGCTCACCAGTTAACGGATTCACCGGGGAGCTGTTTTTT.

This clone was observed a few times. The rearrangement joins TRBV7-2 to TRBJ1-6, with D possibly TRBD1 on 6 matching bases. The CDR3 has 13 residues. CDR1 and CDR2 (germline): SGHTA, FQGNSA. Trimming left V 4 bases short and J 7 bases short, with 8 bases between. DNA of the CDR3: TGTGCCAGCAGCTCCACAGGGAATTCACCCCTCCACTTT. Translated: CASSSTGNSPLHF. The full variable domain, its missing parts supplied by reference TRBV7-2 and TRBJ1-6, is GAGVSQSPSNKVTEKGKDVELRCDPISGHTALYWYRQSLGQGLEFLIYFQGNSAPDKSGLPSDRFSAERTGGSVSTLTIQRTQQEDSAVYLCASSSTGNSPLHFGNGTRLTVT.

The chain links TRBV5-8 to TRBJ1-5; 9 bases map to TRBD1. Germline values: CDR1 SGHTS, CDR2 YDEGEE. This CDR3 spans 17 amino acids. V gave up 3 bases and J gave up 2 bases; unmatched junction bases: 9. Here the CDR3 DNA reads TGTGCCAGCAGCTCAGCAACAGGGGGCTCAGGCAATCAGCCCCAGCATTTT. Translating it yields CASSSATGGSGNQPQHF.

V and J are TRBV11-2 and TRBJ2-5, with 11 positions matching TRBD2. After removal of 5 bases from V and 2 bases from J, the junction contained 4 bases not matched to a gene. In germline, CDR1 is SGHAT, CDR2 FQNNGV. This CDR3 is built from 15 residues. The CDR3 reads CASSRGTSGQETQYF. Here the CDR3 DNA reads TGTGCCAGCAGCCGAGGGACTAGCGGACAAGAGACCCAGTACTTC.